The source of this T cell receptor (beta chain) is a study of metastatic and nonmetastatic thyroid tumors. About the study: Both malignant and benign thyroid patients supplied peripheral blood and tumor or nodule tissue samples, across which the repertoires of these patients were then compared. Study-wide findings and caveats: The study reportedly found significantly higher TCR beta diversity in malignant thyroid tumors than benign nodules, in blood and tumor.

In the original workflow: Built for papillary thyroid cancer, a distant-metastasis classifier drew on CDR3 differences across clinicopathological groups. TCRdb re-analyzed the PCR reads through MiXCR. These V and J calls derive from TCRdb rather than the authors' analysis. Of tens of thousands of clones detected, roughly 13% appear once; the ten largest clones hold 13% to 15%. Before thyroid surgery, none of the patients had received any treatment. About this clone: Its cognate antigen is unknown.

This receptor was identified in a female donor with papillary thyroid cancer or a benign thyroid nodule (not recorded which). Some clones in this sample may be carry-over from other donors' samples. Material for sequencing was blood.

The CDR3 coding sequence is TGTGCCAGCAGCTTAGACGTATTGGGACAGTCCTACGAGCAGTACTTC. Its translation: CASSLDVLGQSYEQYF. The chain is built from TRBV11-2 and TRBJ2-7, with 7 bases aligning to TRBD1. This CDR3 has 16 amino acids. The germline V gene has CDR1 SGHAT and CDR2 FQNNGV. The trim removed 0 bases at V and 1 base at J, leaving 6 bases unmatched.